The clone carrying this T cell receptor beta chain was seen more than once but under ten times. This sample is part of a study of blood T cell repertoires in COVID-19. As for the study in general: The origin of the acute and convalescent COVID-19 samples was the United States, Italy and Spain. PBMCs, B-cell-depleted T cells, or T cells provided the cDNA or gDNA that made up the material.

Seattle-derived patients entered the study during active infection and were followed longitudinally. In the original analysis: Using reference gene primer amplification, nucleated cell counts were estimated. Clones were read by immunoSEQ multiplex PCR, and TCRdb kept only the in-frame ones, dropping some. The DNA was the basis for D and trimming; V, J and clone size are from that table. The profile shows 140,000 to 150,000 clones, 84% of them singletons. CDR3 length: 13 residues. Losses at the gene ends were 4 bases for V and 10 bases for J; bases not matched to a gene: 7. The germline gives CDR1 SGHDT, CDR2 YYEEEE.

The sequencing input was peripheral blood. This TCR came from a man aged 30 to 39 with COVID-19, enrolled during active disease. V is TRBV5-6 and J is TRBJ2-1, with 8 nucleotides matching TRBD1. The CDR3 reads CASSPDRDREQFF. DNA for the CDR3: TGTGCCAGCAGCCCGGACAGGGATCGGGAGCAGTTCTTC.